A single sample is the source of the 8 T cell receptor beta chains below, sequenced in a study of breast tumors, draining lymph nodes, adjacent tissues. Axillary draining lymph nodes of breast cancer patients supplied the node samples. A single record per CDR3 protein comes from TCRdb applying MiXCR to the multiplex PCR reads. Seen here are about 80,000 distinct CDR3 sequences, approximately 19% observed once, and the top ten hold 2% to 2.5%. Sequencing input: axillary lymph node tissue. All receptors come from a female donor with breast cancer. Some clones in this sample may be carry-over from other donors' samples.

This clonotype came up many times. The chain carries TRBV7-2 and TRBJ2-1; the match to TRBD2 covers 11 bases. Germline CDR1 reads SGHTA; CDR2 reads FQGNSA. The CDR3 covers 19 residues. The J segment lost 0 bases and the V segment lost 5 bases, leaving 12 bases of the junction unmatched. The CDR3 bases are TGTGCCAGCAGCAGGACTAGCGGGCCTACCCTTAGCTCCTACAATGAGCAGTTCTTC. Translation: CASSRTSGPTLSSYNEQFF.

This clonotype came up many times. The chain uses TRBV20-1 and TRBJ2-1, with unresolved D. The CDR3 has 10 residues. With 4 bases removed from V and 4 bases from J, the gap between germline ends came to 2 bases. Per the germline V gene, CDR1 is DFQATT and CDR2 is SNEGSKA (reference sequence). The CDR3 region has the DNA TGCAGTGCTACATACAATGAGCAGTTCTTC. Translating gives CSATYNEQFF.

This clonotype was counted a few times. The chain has TRBV6-5 and TRBJ2-2; no clear D. The germline V gene encodes CDR1 MNHEY and CDR2 SVGAGI. With 10 bases removed from V and 1 base from J, the gap between germline ends came to 10 bases. This CDR3 is built from 13 residues. The CDR3 DNA follows: TGTGCCATCGGTGTGGAGAACACCGGGGAGCTGTTTTTT. Its translation: CAIGVENTGELFF.

The J gene is TRBJ2-4, the V gene TRBV2; 14 nucleotides align to TRBD2. CDR3 length: 18 amino acids. V trimming: 5 bases; J trimming: 0 bases; junction bases outside the gene matches: 6. The germline CDR1 and CDR2 sequences are SNHLY and FYNNEI. CDR3 sequence reads: CASSKGTSGSLAKNIQYF. In DNA form, the CDR3 reads TGTGCCAGCAGTAAAGGGACTAGCGGGAGCCTAGCCAAAAACATTCAGTACTTC.

Turning to this clonotype: Given a much more abundant clone one base away, this may be a read error. The chain links TRBV6-5 to TRBJ2-3; D perhaps matches TRBD2 (6 bases). Per germline, CDR1 MNHEY and CDR2 SVGAGI. The length of the CDR3 is 13 residues. V shed 8 bases and J shed 4 bases, with 13 bases lying between them. CDR3 sequence (DNA): TGTGCCAGCTCAGAATCTAGCGCAGATACGCAGTATTTT. Protein product: CASSESSADTQYF.

In its sample, this clonotype was seen many times. The chain links TRBV2 to TRBJ2-7; 8 bases agree with TRBD1. The CDR3 is made up of 12 amino acids. Germline CDR1 and CDR2: SNHLY and FYNNEI. The J segment lost 3 bases and the V segment lost 7 bases, leaving 2 bases of the junction unmatched. The DNA of the CDR3 is TGTGCCAGCACTGGACAGGGCTACGAGCAGTACTTC. Its translation: CASTGQGYEQYF.

This clonotype has a count of ten or more. The chain has TRBV10-2 and TRBJ2-3; D remains unclear. Trimming cost V 6 bases and J 5 bases, with 6 bases left between them. CDR1 WSHSY and CDR2 SAAADI come from the germline V gene. This CDR3 is 11 amino acids long. CDR3: CASSELDTQYF. CDR3 nucleotide sequence: TGCGCCAGCAGCGAATTAGATACGCAGTATTTT.

This clonotype was counted many times. The rearrangement uses TRBV20-1 and TRBJ2-7; 9 bases match TRBD1. Germline V gene lookup returns CDR1 DFQATT and CDR2 SNEGSKA (reference sequence). Losses at the gene ends were 1 base for V and 6 bases for J; bases not matched to a gene: 7. The CDR3 totals 14 residues. CDR3 protein: CSARAGTGLSEQYF. DNA of the CDR3: TGCAGTGCTAGAGCCGGGACAGGGTTGAGCGAGCAGTACTTC.